This T cell receptor beta chain was found in a study of T cells in Graves' hyperthyroidism and ophthalmopathy. Notes on the study in general: Blood shared most expanded thyroid clonotypes above 0.001. Separating ophthalmopathy from stable hyperthyroidism was achieved by a 13 V-J model.

This clonotype was recorded a few times. Its antigen is unknown. Sequence at one end of the junction differs from germline and may be a read error. The CDR3 loop spans 16 amino acids. CDR1 is LGHDT, CDR2 YNNKEL, per germline (reference sequence). There were TCR beta CDR3 regions amplified from RNA transcripts. A first-round RT-PCR of the TCR CDR3 used the HTBI primer set. TCRdb called the multiplex PCR reads again in MiXCR, with one record for every CDR3 protein. Counted here are a few hundred thousand distinct CDR3 sequences, about 13% occurring once; the ten biggest clones make up approximately 5.3%. Graves' hyperthyroidism without ophthalmopathy progression within 18 months was termed stable. Pregnant or lactating patients were excluded, as were those with uncontrolled infection or other autoimmune disease.

The sequence derives from a young woman with Graves' hyperthyroidism. The chain is built from TRBV3-1 and TRBJ2-1; possibly TRBD1 or TRBD2 for D (6 bases each). The sequencing input was blood. The CDR3 coding sequence is TGTGCCAGCAGCCAAGATTTGGGGGGCTCCTACAGTGAGCAGTTCTTC. It specifies CASSQDLGGSYSEQFF.